A selection of T cell receptor beta chains follows, all from one sample in a study of T cell changes during pregnancy in multiple sclerosis. Clones were sequenced by immunoSEQ multiplex PCR, and TCRdb holds only the in-frame ones, with some missing. The repertoire holds roughly 48,000 clones, with 88% as singletons. Here the sequenced sample was CD4+ T cells from peripheral blood mononuclear cells, taken in the second trimester of pregnancy. The origin of the receptors is a female donor with multiple sclerosis, enrolled in a pregnancy study. Both conserved end residues are part of each CDR3. Fields, in order: V gene, D gene, J gene, CDR3 length, clone size, CDR3 DNA, CDR3 protein. A D gene is named only where the DNA matches it firmly. Size tells how often a clone was seen (once, few, many) or the class of an expanded clone, and some rows leave it out.

TRBV9,NA,TRBJ2-2,18,NA,TGTGCCAGCAGCCCAACGAATAGGGCGACTAGTAACACCGGGGAGCTGTTTTTT,CASSPTNRATSNTGELFF
TRBV7-9,TRBD2,TRBJ2-1,16,NA,TGTGCCAGCAGCTCGCGACTAGCGGTTATCTACAATGAGCAGTTCTTC,CASSSRLAVIYNEQFF
TRBV30,TRBD2,TRBJ2-1,16,NA,TGTGCCTGGAGGGAAAAGGGACTAGCGGGAGTCCAAGGGGAGTTCTTC,CAWREKGLAGVQGEFF
TRBV7-2,NA,TRBJ2-1,14,NA,TGTGCCAGCAGCCCCCGGGTTAGCGGAAATGAGCAGTTCTTC,CASSPRVSGNEQFF
TRBV19,NA,TRBJ2-7,13,NA,TGTGCCCCGAGGGCCGGCACCTCCTACGAGCAGTACTTC,CAPRAGTSYEQYF
TRBV7-9,NA,TRBJ1-1,13,NA,TGTGCCAGCAGCTTAACAGGGAACACTGAAGCTTTCTTT,CASSLTGNTEAFF
TRBV11-3,TRBD2,TRBJ2-1,15,NA,TGTGCCAGCAGCTCGGATGGACTAGACTACAATGAGCAGTTCTTC,CASSSDGLDYNEQFF
TRBV5-6,TRBD2,TRBJ2-1,16,NA,TGTGCCAGCAGCCTGACTAGCGGGAGGGTCTACAATGAGCAGTTCTTC,CASSLTSGRVYNEQFF
TRBV19,TRBD1,TRBJ2-3,16,once,TGTGCCAGTAGTGTGACCGGGACAGGTTTGAAAGATACGCAGTATTTT,CASSVTGTGLKDTQYF
TRBV10-3,TRBD1,TRBJ1-1,15,NA,TGTGCCATCAAGGAGGCAGGGGGGATGAACACTGAAGCTTTCTTT,CAIKEAGGMNTEAFF
TRBV6-5,NA,TRBJ1-2,15,NA,TGTGCCAGCAGCCTGCAGGGGCTAGCTAACTATGGCTACACCTTC,CASSLQGLANYGYTF
TRBV6-5,NA,TRBJ1-3,14,NA,TGTGCCAGCAGTGGGACTGGCCAAGGAAACACCATATATTTT,CASSGTGQGNTIYF